The clone carrying this T cell receptor beta chain was counted many times. Its target is unknown. The CDR3 is 13 residues long. V was shortened by 5 bases and J by 5 bases, with 12 bases between the two germline ends. Germline V CDR1 and CDR2: MNHEY, SMNVEV (reference sequence). It was genomic DNA that served as the template for profiling TCR beta VDJ and CDR3. TCRdb recomputed calls from the reads with MiXCR, one row per CDR3 protein. The table includes about 68,000 distinct CDR3 sequences, approximately 54% detected once. The data stem from a study of CD8+CD57+ T cells in acquired aplastic anemia. On the study more broadly: When averaged, DNA from sorted CD4+ and CD8+ cells came to 2.5 to 4 ug. There were roughly 10 million reads, on average, for CD4+ cells from healthy donors.

Study conclusions and caveats: Controls and patients did not differ significantly in CD8+ Simpson's diversity. The number of CD8+ CDR3 sequences shared by patients and controls was approximately 30.

This sequence originates from a human donor in good health, serving as a control. J is TRBJ1-1 and V is TRBV27; tentatively, D is TRBD1 (6 bases). Material for sequencing was sorted CD4+, CD8+, or CD8+CD57+ T cells (not recorded which) from PBMCs. The CDR3 loop reads CASSPPGVTEAFF. The CDR3 nucleotides read TGTGCCAGCAGTCCACCAGGGGTGACTGAAGCTTTCTTT.